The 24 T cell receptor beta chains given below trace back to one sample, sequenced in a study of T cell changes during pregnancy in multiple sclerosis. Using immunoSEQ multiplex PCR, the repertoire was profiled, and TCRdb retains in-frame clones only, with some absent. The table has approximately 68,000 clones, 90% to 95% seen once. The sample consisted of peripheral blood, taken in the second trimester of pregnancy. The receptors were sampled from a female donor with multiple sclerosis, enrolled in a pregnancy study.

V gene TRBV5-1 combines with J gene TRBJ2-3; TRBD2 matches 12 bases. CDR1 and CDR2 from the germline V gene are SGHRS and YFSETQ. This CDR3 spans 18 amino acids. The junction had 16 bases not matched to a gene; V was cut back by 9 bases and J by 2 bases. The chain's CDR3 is CATSTGLTSGRNTDTQYF. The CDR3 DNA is TGCGCCACCTCCACCGGGCTTACTAGCGGGAGGAACACAGATACGCAGTATTTT.

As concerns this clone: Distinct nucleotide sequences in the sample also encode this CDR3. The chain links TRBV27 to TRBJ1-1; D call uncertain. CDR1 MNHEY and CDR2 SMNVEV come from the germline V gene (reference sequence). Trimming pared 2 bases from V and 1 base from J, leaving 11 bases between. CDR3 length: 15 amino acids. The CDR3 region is CASSLRSRGNTEAFF. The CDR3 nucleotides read TGTGCCAGCAGTTTAAGGAGCCGGGGGAACACTGAAGCTTTCTTT.

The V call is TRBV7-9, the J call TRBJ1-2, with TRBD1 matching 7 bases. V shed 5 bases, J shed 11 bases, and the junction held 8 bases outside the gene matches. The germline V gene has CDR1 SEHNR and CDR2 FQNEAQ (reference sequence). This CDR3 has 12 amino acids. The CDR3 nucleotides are TGTGCCAGCAGCGGGGAACAGGGGAGATACACCTTC. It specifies CASSGEQGRYTF.

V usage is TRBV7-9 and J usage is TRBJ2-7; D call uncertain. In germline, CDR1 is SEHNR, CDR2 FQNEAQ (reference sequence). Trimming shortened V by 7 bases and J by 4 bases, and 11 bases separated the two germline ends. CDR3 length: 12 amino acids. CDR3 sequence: CASTTEDYEQYF. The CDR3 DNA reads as TGTGCCAGCACCACCGAGGATTACGAGCAGTACTTC.

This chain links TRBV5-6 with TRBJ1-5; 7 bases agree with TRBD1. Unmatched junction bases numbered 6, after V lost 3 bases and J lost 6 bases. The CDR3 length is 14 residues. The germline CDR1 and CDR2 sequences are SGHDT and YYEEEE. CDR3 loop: CASSSDRAGQPQHF. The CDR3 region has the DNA TGTGCCAGCAGCTCCGACAGGGCGGGTCAGCCCCAGCATTTT.

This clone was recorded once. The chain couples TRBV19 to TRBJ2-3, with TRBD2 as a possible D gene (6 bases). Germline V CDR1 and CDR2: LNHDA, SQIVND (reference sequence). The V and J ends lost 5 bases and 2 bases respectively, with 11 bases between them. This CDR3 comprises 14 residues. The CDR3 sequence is CASSSGTPTDTQYF. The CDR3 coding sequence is TGTGCCAGTAGTTCCGGGACTCCCACAGATACGCAGTATTTT.

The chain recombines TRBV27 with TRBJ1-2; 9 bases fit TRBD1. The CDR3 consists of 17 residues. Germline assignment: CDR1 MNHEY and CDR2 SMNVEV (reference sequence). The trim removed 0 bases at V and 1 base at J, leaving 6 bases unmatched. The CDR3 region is CASSLSGTGNINYGYTF. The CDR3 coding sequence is TGTGCCAGCAGTTTATCAGGGACAGGGAACATTAACTATGGCTACACCTTC.

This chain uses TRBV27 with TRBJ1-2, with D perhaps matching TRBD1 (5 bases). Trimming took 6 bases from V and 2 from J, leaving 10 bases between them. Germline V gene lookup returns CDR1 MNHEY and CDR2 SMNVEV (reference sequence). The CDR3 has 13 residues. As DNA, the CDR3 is TGTGCCAGCAGCAAGACAGTCAACTATGGCTACACCTTC. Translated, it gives CASSKTVNYGYTF.

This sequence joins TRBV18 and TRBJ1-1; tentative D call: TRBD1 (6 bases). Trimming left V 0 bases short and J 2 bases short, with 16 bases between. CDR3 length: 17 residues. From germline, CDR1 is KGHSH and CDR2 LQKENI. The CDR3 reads CASSPPGQTQLNTEAFF. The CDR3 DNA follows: TGTGCCAGCTCACCACCCGGACAGACACAATTAAACACTGAAGCTTTCTTT.

CDR3 nucleotide sequence: TGTGCCTCAAACATAGCCTCTAGCTCTGGGGCCAACGTCCTGACTTTC. Encoded protein: CASNIASSSGANVLTF. V is TRBV30 and J is TRBJ2-6; no firm D call. Trimming stripped 7 bases from V and 0 bases from J, with 16 bases between. The CDR3 totals 16 residues. Germline V gene data show CDR1 as GTSNPN and CDR2 as SVGIG (reference sequence).

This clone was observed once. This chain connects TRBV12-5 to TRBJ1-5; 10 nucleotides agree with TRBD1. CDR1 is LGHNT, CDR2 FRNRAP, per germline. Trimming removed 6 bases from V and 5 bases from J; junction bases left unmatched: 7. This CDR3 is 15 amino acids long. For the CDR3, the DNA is TGTGCTAGTGGAAACCCGGGACAGGGGCATCAGCCCCAGCATTTT. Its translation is CASGNPGQGHQPQHF.

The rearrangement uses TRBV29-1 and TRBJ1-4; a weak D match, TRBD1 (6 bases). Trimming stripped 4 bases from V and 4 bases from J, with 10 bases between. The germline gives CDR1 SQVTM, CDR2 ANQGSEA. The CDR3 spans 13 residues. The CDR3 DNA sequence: TGCAGCGTTGTGGGGGCGGATAATGAAAAACTGTTTTTT. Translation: CSVVGADNEKLFF.

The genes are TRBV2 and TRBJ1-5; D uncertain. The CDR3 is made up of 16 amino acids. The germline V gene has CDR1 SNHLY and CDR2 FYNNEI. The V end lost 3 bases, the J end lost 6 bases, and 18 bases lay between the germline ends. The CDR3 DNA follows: TGTGCCAGCAGTGAGAGAGCTCAAGGAGGCGGTCAGCCCCAGCATTTT. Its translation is CASSERAQGGGQPQHF. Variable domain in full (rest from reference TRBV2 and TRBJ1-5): EPEVTQTPSHQVTQMGQEVILRCVPISNHLYFYWYRQILGQKVEFLVSFYNNEISEKSEIFDDQFSVERPDGSNFTLKIRSTKLEDSAMYFCASSERAQGGGQPQHFGDGTRLSIL.

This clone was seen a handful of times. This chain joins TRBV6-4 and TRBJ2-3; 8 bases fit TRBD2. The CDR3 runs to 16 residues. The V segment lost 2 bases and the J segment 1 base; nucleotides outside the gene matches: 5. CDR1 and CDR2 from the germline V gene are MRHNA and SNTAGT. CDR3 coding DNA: TGTGCCAGCAGTGACGAGTCGGGGGGGGGCACAGATACGCAGTATTTT. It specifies CASSDESGGGTDTQYF.

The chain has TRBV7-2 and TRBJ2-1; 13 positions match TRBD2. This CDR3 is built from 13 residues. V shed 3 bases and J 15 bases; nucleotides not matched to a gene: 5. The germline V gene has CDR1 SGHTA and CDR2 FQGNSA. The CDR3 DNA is TGTGCCAGCAGCTTTACTAGCGGGGGGGGGCCGTTCTTC. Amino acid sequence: CASSFTSGGGPFF.

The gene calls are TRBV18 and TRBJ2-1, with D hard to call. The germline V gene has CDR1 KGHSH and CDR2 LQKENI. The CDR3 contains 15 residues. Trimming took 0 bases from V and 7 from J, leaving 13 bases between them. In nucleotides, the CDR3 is TGTGCCAGCTCACCACCTAACAACAATGTTAATGAGCAGTTCTTC. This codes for CASSPPNNNVNEQFF. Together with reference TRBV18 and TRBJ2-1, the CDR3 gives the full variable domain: NAGVMQNPRHLVRRRGQEARLRCSPMKGHSHVYWYRQLPEEGLKFMVYLQKENIIDESGMPKERFSAEFPKEGPSILRIQQVVRGDSAAYFCASSPPNNNVNEQFFGPGTRLTVL.

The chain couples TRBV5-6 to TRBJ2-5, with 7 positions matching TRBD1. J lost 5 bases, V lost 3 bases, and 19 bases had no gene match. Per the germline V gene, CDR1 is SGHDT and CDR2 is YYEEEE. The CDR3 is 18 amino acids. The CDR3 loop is CASSSEATGTVNWETQYF. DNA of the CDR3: TGTGCCAGCAGCTCCGAGGCCACCGGGACAGTCAACTGGGAGACCCAGTACTTC.

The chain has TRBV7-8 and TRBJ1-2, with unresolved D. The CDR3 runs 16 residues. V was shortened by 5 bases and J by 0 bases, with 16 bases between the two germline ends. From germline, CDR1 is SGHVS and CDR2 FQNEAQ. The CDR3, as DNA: TGTGCCAGCAGCCCGATCAGGCTGTCTTCTAACTATGGCTACACCTTC. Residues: CASSPIRLSSNYGYTF.

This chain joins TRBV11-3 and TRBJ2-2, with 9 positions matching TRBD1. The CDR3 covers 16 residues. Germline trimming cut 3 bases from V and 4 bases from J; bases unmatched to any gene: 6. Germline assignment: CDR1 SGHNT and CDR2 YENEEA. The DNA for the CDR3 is TGTGCCAGCAGCTTGACAGGGGGATCCTTCACCGGGGAGCTGTTTTTT. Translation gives CASSLTGGSFTGELFF.

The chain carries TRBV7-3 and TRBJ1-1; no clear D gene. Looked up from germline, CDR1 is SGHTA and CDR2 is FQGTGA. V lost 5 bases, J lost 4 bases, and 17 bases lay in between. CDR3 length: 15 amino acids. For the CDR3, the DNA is TGTGCCAGCAGCGGAATAACTCATCGGGGCACTGAAGCTTTCTTT. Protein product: CASSGITHRGTEAFF.

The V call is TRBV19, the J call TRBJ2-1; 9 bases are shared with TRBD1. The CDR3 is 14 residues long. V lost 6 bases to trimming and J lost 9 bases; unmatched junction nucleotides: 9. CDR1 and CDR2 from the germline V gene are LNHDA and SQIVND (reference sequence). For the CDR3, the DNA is TGTGCCAGTAGCCCGGGACAGGGAAGGAGTGAGCAGTTCTTC. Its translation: CASSPGQGRSEQFF. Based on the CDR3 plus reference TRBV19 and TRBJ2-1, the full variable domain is DGGITQSPKYLFRKEGQNVTLSCEQNLNHDAMYWYRQDPGQGLRLIYYSQIVNDFQKGDIAEGYSVSREKKESFPLTVTSAQKNPTAFYLCASSPGQGRSEQFFGPGTRLTVL.

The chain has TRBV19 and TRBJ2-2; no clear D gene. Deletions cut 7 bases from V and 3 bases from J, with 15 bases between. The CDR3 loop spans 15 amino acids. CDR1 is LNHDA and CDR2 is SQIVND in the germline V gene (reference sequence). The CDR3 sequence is CASTTLESHTGELFF. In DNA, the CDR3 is TGTGCCAGTACCACCCTAGAGTCCCACACCGGGGAGCTGTTTTTT.

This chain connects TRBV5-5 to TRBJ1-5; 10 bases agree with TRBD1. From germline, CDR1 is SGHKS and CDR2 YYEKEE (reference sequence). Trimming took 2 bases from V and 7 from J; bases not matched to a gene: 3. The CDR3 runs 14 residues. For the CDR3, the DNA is TGTGCCAGCAGCTTCCGGGACAGGGGCCAGCCCCAGCATTTT. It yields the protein CASSFRDRGQPQHF.

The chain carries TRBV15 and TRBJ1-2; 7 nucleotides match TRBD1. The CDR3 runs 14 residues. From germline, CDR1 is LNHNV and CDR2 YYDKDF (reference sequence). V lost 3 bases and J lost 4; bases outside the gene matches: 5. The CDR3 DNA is TGTGCCACCAGCAGGGGACAGCTATTCTATGGCTACACCTTC. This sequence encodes CATSRGQLFYGYTF.